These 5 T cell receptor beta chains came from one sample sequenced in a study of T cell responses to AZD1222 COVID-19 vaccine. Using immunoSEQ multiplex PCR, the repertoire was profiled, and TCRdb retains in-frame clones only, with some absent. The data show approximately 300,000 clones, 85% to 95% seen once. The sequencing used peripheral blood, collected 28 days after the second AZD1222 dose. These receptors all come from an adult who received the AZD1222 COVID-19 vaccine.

The CDR3 sequence is CASRGGQDTYEQYF. The CDR3 bases are TGTGCCAGCAGGGGGGGACAGGACACCTACGAGCAGTACTTC. This chain joins TRBV5-4 and TRBJ2-7, with 8 bases identical to TRBD1. Trimming cost V 5 bases and J 2 bases; bases outside gene matches: 6. CDR1 and CDR2 from the germline V gene are SGHNT and YYREEE (reference sequence). The CDR3 loop spans 14 amino acids.

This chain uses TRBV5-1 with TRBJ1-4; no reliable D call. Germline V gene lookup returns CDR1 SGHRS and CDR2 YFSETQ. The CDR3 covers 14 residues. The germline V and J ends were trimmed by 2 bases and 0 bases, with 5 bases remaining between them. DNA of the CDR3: TGCGCCAGCAGCTTCAGTGCAACTAATGAAAAACTGTTTTTT. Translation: CASSFSATNEKLFF. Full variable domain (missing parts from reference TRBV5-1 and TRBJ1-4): KAGVTQTPRYLIKTRGQQVTLSCSPISGHRSVSWYQQTPGQGLQFLFEYFSETQRNKGNFPGRFSGRQFSNSRSEMNVSTLELGDSALYLCASSFSATNEKLFFGSGTQLSVL.

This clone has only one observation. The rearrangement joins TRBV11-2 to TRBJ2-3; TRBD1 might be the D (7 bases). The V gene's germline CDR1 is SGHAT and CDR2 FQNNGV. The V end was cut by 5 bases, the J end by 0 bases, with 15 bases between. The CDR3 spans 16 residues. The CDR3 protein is CASSPRRGPSTDTQYF. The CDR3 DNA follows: TGTGCCAGCAGCCCCAGGAGGGGGCCAAGCACAGATACGCAGTATTTT.

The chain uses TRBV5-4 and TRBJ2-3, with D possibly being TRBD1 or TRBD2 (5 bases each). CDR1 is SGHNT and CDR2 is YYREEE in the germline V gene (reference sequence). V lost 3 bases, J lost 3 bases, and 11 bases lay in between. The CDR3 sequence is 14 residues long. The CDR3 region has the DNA TGTGCCAGCAGCTCCGGGACGGTTACAGATACGCAGTATTTT. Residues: CASSSGTVTDTQYF.

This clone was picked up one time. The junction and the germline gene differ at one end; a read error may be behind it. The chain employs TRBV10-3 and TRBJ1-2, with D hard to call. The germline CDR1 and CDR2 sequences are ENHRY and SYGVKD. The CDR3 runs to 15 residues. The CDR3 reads CAIGDGRAKNYGYTF. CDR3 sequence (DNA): TGTGCCATCGGTGACGGACGAGCTAAAAACTATGGCTACACCTTC.